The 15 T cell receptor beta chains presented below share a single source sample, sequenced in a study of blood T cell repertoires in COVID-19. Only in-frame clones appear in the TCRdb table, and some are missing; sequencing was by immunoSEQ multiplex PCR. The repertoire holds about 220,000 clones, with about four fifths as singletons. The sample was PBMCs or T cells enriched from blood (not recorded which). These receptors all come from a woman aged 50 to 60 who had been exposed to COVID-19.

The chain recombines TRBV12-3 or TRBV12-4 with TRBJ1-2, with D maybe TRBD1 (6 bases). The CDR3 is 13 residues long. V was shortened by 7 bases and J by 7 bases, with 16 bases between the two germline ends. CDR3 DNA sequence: TGTGCCAGCACCATTGGCAGGGGAAGTGGCTACACCTTC. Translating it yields CASTIGRGSGYTF.

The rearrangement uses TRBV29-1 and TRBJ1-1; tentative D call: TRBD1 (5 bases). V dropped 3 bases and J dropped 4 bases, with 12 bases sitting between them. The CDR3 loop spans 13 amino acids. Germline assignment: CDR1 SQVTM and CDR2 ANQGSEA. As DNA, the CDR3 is TGCAGCGTTGAGGGAGGAAGGGGCACTGAAGCTTTCTTT. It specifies CSVEGGRGTEAFF.

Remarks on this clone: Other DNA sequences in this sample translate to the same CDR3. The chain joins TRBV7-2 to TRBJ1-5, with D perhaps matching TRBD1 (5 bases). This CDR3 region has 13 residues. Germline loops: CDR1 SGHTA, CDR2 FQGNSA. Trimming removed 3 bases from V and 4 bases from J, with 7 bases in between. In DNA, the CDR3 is TGTGCCAGCAGCTTCAGGGTGAATCAGCCCCAGCATTTT. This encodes CASSFRVNQPQHF.

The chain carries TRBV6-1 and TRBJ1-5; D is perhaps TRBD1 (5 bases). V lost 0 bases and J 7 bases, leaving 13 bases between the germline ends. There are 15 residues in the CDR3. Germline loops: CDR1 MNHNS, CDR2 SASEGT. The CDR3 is CASSEAPGGNQPQHF. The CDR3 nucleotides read TGTGCCAGCAGTGAAGCCCCCGGGGGGAACCAGCCCCAGCATTTT.

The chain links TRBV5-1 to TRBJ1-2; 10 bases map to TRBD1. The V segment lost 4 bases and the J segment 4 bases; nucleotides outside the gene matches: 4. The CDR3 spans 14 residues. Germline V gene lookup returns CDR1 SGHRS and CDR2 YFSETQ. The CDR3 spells CASSDRGPGYGYTF. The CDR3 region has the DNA TGCGCCAGCAGCGACAGGGGGCCAGGCTATGGCTACACCTTC.

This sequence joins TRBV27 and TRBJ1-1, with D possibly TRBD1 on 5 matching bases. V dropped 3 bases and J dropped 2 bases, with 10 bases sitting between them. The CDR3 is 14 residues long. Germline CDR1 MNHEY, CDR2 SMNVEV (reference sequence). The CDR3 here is CASSFKGPNTEAFF. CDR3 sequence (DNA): TGTGCCAGCAGTTTTAAGGGGCCAAACACTGAAGCTTTCTTT.

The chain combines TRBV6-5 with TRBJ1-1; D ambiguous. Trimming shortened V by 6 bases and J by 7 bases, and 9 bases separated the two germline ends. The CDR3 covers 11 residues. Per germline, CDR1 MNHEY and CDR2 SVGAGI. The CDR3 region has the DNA TGTGCCAGCAGCCAAAATCATGAAGCTTTCTTT. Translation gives CASSQNHEAFF.

The CDR3 DNA sequence: TGTGCCAGCAGTCGGACAGGGTGGGTAGACATTCAGTACTTC. This translates into CASSRTGWVDIQYF. The rearrangement links TRBV27 to TRBJ2-4; 8 nucleotides match TRBD1. Looked up from germline, CDR1 is MNHEY and CDR2 is SMNVEV (reference sequence). CDR3 length equals 14 residues. Trimming removed 5 bases from V and 8 bases from J; junction bases left unmatched: 8.

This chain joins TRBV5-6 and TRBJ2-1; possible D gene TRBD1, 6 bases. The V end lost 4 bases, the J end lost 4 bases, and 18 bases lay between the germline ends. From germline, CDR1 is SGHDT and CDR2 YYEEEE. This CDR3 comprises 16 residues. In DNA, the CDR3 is TGTGCCAGCAGCCGGCCCAGGGGTCCCCTATACAATGAGCAGTTCTTC. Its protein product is CASSRPRGPLYNEQFF. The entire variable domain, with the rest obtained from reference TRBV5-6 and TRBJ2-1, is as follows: DAGVTQSPTHLIKTRGQQVTLRCSPKSGHDTVSWYQQALGQGPQFIFQYYEEEERQRGNFPDRFSGHQFPNYSSELNVNALLLGDSALYLCASSRPRGPLYNEQFFGPGTRLTVL.

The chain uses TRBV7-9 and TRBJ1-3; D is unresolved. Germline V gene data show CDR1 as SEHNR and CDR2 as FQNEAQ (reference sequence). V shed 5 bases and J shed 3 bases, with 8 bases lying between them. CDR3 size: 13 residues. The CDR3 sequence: CASSPVVGNTIYF. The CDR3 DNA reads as TGTGCCAGCAGCCCAGTGGTTGGAAACACCATATATTTT. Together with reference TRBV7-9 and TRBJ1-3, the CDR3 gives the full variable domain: DTGVSQNPRHKITKRGQNVTFRCDPISEHNRLYWYRQTLGQGPEFLTYFQNEAQLEKSRLLSDRFSAERPKGSFSTLEIQRTEQGDSAMYLCASSPVVGNTIYFGEGSWLTVV.

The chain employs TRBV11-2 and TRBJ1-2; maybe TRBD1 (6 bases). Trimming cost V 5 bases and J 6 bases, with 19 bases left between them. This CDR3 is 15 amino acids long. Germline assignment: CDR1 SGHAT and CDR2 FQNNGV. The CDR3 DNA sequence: TGTGCCAGCAGCCTCAAGGACGGGGGGGCAGATGGCTACACCTTC. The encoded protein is CASSLKDGGADGYTF.

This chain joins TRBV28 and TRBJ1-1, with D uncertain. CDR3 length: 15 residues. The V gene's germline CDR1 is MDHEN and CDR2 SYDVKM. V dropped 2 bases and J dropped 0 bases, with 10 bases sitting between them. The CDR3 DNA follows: TGTGCCAGCAGTTTAAGGCGGACTATGAACACTGAAGCTTTCTTT. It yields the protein CASSLRRTMNTEAFF.

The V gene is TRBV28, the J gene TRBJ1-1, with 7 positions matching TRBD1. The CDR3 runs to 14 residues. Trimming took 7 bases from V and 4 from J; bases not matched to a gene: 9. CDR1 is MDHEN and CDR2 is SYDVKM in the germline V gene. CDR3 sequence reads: CASNSRDRVTEAFF. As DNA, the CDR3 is TGTGCCAGCAATTCAAGAGACAGGGTCACTGAAGCTTTCTTT.

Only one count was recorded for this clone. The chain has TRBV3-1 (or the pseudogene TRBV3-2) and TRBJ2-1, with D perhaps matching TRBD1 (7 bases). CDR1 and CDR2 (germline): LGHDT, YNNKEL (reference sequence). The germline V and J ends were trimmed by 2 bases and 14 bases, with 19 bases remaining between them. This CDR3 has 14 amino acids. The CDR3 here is CASSQSQQGGKEFF. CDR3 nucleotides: TGTGCCAGCAGCCAAAGTCAGCAGGGGGGAAAGGAGTTCTTC.

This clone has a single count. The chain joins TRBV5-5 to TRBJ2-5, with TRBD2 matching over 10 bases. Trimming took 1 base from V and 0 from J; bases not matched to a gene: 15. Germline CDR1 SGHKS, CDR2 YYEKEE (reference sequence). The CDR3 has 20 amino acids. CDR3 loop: CASSLLLVRGLAAYQETQYF. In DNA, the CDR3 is TGTGCCAGCAGCTTGCTCCTGGTTCGCGGACTAGCGGCGTACCAAGAGACCCAGTACTTC.